The next 23 T cell receptor beta chains were all read from a single sample in a study of blood T cell repertoires in COVID-19. Assay: immunoSEQ multiplex PCR; the TCRdb copy retains only in-frame clones and omits some. This table holds roughly 200,000 clones, about 85% found once. The sample consisted of peripheral blood. The receptor source for this set is a woman aged 55-70 years with acute or convalescent COVID-19.

This clone was seen only once. The chain links TRBV21-1 to TRBJ2-7; the listed D gene, TRBD1, was not tested against the DNA. TRBV21-1 is shown as a pseudogene. This CDR3 is built from 12 residues. The CDR3 spells CASSKDTYEQYV. The CDR3 DNA reads as TGTGCCAGCAGCAAAGACACGTACGAGCAGTACGTC.

The chain carries TRBV27 and TRBJ2-7; TRBD2 matches at 12 bases. Germline V CDR1 and CDR2: MNHEY, SMNVEV (reference sequence). V lost 5 bases, J lost 4 bases, and 6 bases stayed unmatched. The CDR3 spans 15 residues. The CDR3: CASSPSGRALYEQYV. The CDR3 region has the DNA TGTGCCAGCAGTCCTAGCGGGAGGGCCTTGTACGAGCAGTACGTC.

Here the CDR3 reads CASSREGNTIYF. In DNA, the CDR3 is TGCGCCAGCAGCCGGGAAGGAAACACCATATATTTT. The chain couples TRBV5-1 to TRBJ1-3; D remains unclear. The CDR3 contains 12 residues. Germline V gives CDR1 SGHRS, CDR2 YFSETQ. V lost 4 bases, J lost 4 bases, and 6 bases lay in between. The full variable domain, with the rest looked up from reference TRBV5-1 and TRBJ1-3, is KAGVTQTPRYLIKTRGQQVTLSCSPISGHRSVSWYQQTPGQGLQFLFEYFSETQRNKGNFPGRFSGRQFSNSRSEMNVSTLELGDSALYLCASSREGNTIYFGEGSWLTVV.

This clone was counted once. This chain joins TRBV20-1 and TRBJ2-1; 9 positions match TRBD2. Per the germline V gene, CDR1 is DFQATT and CDR2 is SNEGSKA (reference sequence). The CDR3 sequence is 14 residues long. V shed 3 bases and J 3 bases; nucleotides not matched to a gene: 3. CDR3 sequence (DNA): TGCAGTGCTAGTGGGACTAGCATCTACAATGAGCAGTTCTTC. It encodes CSASGTSIYNEQFF.

This clone was detected once. The J gene is TRBJ1-1, the V gene TRBV6-5; a possible D gene is TRBD1 (5 bases). Per the germline V gene, CDR1 is MNHEY and CDR2 is SVGAGI. The V and J ends lost 7 bases and 5 bases respectively, with 14 bases between them. CDR3 length: 13 amino acids. The CDR3 protein is CASKGLTETEAFF. Here the CDR3 DNA reads TGTGCCAGCAAGGGACTTACAGAAACTGAAGCTTTCTTT.

This clone was seen just once. The chain uses TRBV3-1 (or the pseudogene TRBV3-2) and TRBJ2-1, with 8 bases identical to TRBD2. CDR3 size: 16 residues. V gave up 0 bases and J gave up 4 bases; unmatched junction bases: 5. The germline CDR1 and CDR2 sequences are LGHDT and YNNKEL (reference sequence). DNA for the CDR3: TGTGCCAGCAGCCAAGAAGGGAGCGGGAGTTACAATGAGCAGTTCTTC. This codes for CASSQEGSGSYNEQFF.

This chain links TRBV19 with TRBJ2-6, with D possibly matching TRBD1 (5 bases). This CDR3 has 15 residues. V was clipped by 7 bases and J by 4 bases, with 14 bases between them. Germline V CDR1 and CDR2: LNHDA, SQIVND (reference sequence). In DNA, the CDR3 is TGTGCCAGTAAGGGTGAGACAGCCGGGGCCAACGTCCTGACTTTC. Translating it yields CASKGETAGANVLTF.

The V call is TRBV11-2, the J call TRBJ1-5; D call uncertain. The germline V gene has CDR1 SGHAT and CDR2 FQNNGV. Trimming stripped 0 bases from V and 7 bases from J, with 10 bases between. CDR3 size: 14 residues. The CDR3 DNA reads TGTGCCAGCAGCTTAGAACAGATGCCCCAGCCCCAGCATTTT. Amino acid sequence: CASSLEQMPQPQHF.

The genes are TRBV9 and TRBJ1-2; D is perhaps TRBD1 (5 bases). The CDR3 is 15 residues long. Germline V gene data show CDR1 as SGDLS and CDR2 as YYNGEE. With 0 bases removed from V and 3 bases from J, the gap between germline ends came to 12 bases. The CDR3 spells CASSVGPGLDYGYTF. The CDR3, as DNA: TGTGCCAGCAGCGTAGGCCCAGGGTTGGACTATGGCTACACCTTC.

V is TRBV19 and J is TRBJ2-5; maybe TRBD2 (5 bases). Germline lookup yields CDR1 LNHDA and CDR2 SQIVND (reference sequence). Trimming stripped 5 bases from V and 0 bases from J, with 10 bases between. The CDR3 covers 14 residues. The CDR3 is CASSERRYQETQYF. The CDR3 nucleotides are TGTGCCAGTAGTGAAAGGAGGTACCAAGAGACCCAGTACTTC.

The chain couples TRBV7-8 to TRBJ2-3, with TRBD1 identical over 8 bases. The J segment lost 4 bases and the V segment lost 1 base, leaving 7 bases of the junction unmatched. CDR1 is SGHVS and CDR2 is FQNEAQ in the germline V gene. The CDR3 has 16 residues. CDR3 nucleotides: TGTGCCAGCAGCTTAGGGACGGGACAGGCAGCAGATACGCAGTATTTT. Protein sequence: CASSLGTGQAADTQYF.

About this clone itself: One end of the junction is discordant with germline, which a read error may explain. The CDR3 spells CATEGDRMRGTNVLTF. CDR3 sequence (DNA): TGTGCCACAGAGGGCGATCGGATGCGTGGGACCAACGTCCTGACTTTC. The rearrangement joins TRBV28 to TRBJ2-6, with a possible D match to TRBD2 (5 bases). Germline V CDR1 and CDR2: MDHEN, SYDVKM. CDR3 length equals 16 residues. The full variable domain, rest sourced from reference TRBV28 and TRBJ2-6, is DVKVTQSSRYLVKRTGEKVFLECVQDMDHENMFWYRQDPGLGLRLIYFSYDVKMKEKGDIPEGYSVSREKKERFSLILESASTNQTSMYLCATEGDRMRGTNVLTFGAGSRLTVL.

This clone was seen a handful of times. The gene calls are TRBV7-4 and TRBJ1-4; D not resolved. This CDR3 has 17 residues. Trimming stripped 4 bases from V and 9 bases from J, with 24 bases between. Per germline, CDR1 SGHVT and CDR2 SQSDAQ. The CDR3 loop reads CASSWLPGTAKHKKLFF. CDR3 in DNA: TGTGCCAGCAGCTGGTTACCGGGAACAGCCAAACATAAAAAACTGTTTTTT.

The chain has TRBV5-4 and TRBJ2-2; D is undetermined. V dropped 2 bases and J dropped 7 bases, with 18 bases sitting between them. In germline, CDR1 is SGHNT, CDR2 YYREEE (reference sequence). This CDR3 is built from 16 residues. The CDR3, as DNA: TGTGCCAGCAGCTTTTCCCAAACAGCTCCTATCGGGGAGCTGTTTTTT. This gives the protein CASSFSQTAPIGELFF.

This chain links TRBV7-3 with TRBJ2-1, with 10 bases identical to TRBD2. Per the germline V gene, CDR1 is SGHTA and CDR2 is FQGTGA. Trimming at V came to 2 bases and at J to 7 bases, leaving 8 bases not matched to a gene. The CDR3 has 16 amino acids. The CDR3 coding sequence is TGTGCCAGCAGCTTACGTCTAGCGGGAGCAGGGAATGAGCAGTTCTTC. Translated, it gives CASSLRLAGAGNEQFF.

The chain uses TRBV19 and TRBJ1-1; D is ambiguous. The V end was cut by 4 bases, the J end by 0 bases, with 15 bases between. CDR3 length: 16 residues. Germline loops: CDR1 LNHDA, CDR2 SQIVND (reference sequence). CDR3 residues: CASSTAAGVMNTEAFF. CDR3 coding DNA: TGTGCCAGTAGTACCGCCGCGGGAGTAATGAACACTGAAGCTTTCTTT.

This sequence joins TRBV27 and TRBJ1-5, with D tentatively TRBD1 (6 bases). The CDR3 consists of 18 residues. Germline V gene lookup returns CDR1 MNHEY and CDR2 SMNVEV (reference sequence). CDR3 in DNA: TGTGCTGTTCACATTCGGATGAGGACAGTATATAGCAATCAGCCCCAGCATTTT. It encodes CAVHIRMRTVYSNQPQHF.

In its sample, this clone was seen a few times. The chain uses TRBV9 and TRBJ1-2; D unclear. This CDR3 contains 14 residues. The germline CDR1 and CDR2 sequences are SGDLS and YYNGEE. Trimming left V 4 bases short and J 6 bases short, with 16 bases between. CDR3 sequence: CASSPRWESDGYTF. The CDR3 DNA reads TGTGCCAGCAGCCCCCGGTGGGAGTCGGATGGCTACACCTTC.

The genes are TRBV7-3 and TRBJ2-5; tentative D call: TRBD2 (6 bases). The CDR3 totals 13 residues. In germline, CDR1 is SGHTA, CDR2 FQGTGA. Trimming shortened V by 3 bases and J by 4 bases, and 9 bases separated the two germline ends. The CDR3 region is CASSFRGGETQYF. In DNA, the CDR3 is TGTGCCAGCAGCTTTAGGGGAGGAGAGACCCAGTACTTC.

This clone was observed a few times. The J gene is TRBJ1-1, the V gene TRBV19; 9 positions agree with TRBD1. With 5 bases clipped from V and 11 bases from J, the junction kept 12 bases outside the gene matches. The CDR3 loop spans 14 amino acids. Germline assignment: CDR1 LNHDA and CDR2 SQIVND (reference sequence). CDR3 sequence (DNA): TGTGCCAGTAGTTTCCTCGGGACAGGGCAAGAGGCTTTCTTT. Encoded protein: CASSFLGTGQEAFF.

The V call is TRBV18, the J call TRBJ2-7; the match to TRBD1 covers 9 bases. The assigned J gene may be wrong: the sequence end matches TRBJ2-5 better. The V gene's germline CDR1 is KGHSH and CDR2 LQKENI. The CDR3 covers 14 residues. The CDR3 DNA follows: TGTGCCAGCTCTCCGGGGACAGGGAAAGAGACCCAGTACTTC. Translated, it gives CASSPGTGKETQYF.

This chain joins TRBV15 and TRBJ2-1; 7 bases agree with TRBD2. Germline V lookup: CDR1 LNHNV, CDR2 YYDKDF (reference sequence). With V trimmed by 1 base and J by 7 bases, 10 bases remained unmatched. This CDR3 spans 16 amino acids. CDR3 in DNA: TGTGCCACCAGCAGAGGAAGGGCGGGAGCGGGGAATGAGCAGTTCTTC. The encoded protein is CATSRGRAGAGNEQFF.

As for this clone: Within the sample, other DNA sequences also encode this same CDR3. This chain connects TRBV6-5 to TRBJ1-5, with D maybe TRBD1 (5 bases). CDR3 length equals 13 residues. Germline CDR1 is MNHEY and CDR2 is SVGAGI. V lost 3 bases and J lost 6, with 9 bases in between. For the CDR3, the DNA is TGTGCCAGCAGTTATGCCGGGGGTCAGCCCCAGCATTTT. Translation: CASSYAGGQPQHF.